A single sample gave rise to the 2 T cell receptor beta chains below, sequenced in a study of STAT3 mutations in large granular lymphocyte leukemia. Regarding the study as a whole: Every T-cell large granular lymphocyte leukemia patient had at least one immunodominant TCR beta clonotype.

What these receptors recognize is not known. Libraries were prepared by immunoSEQ multiplex PCR; TCRdb keeps only in-frame clonotypes and omits some of them. Found here are about 42,000 clones, roughly 81% of them singletons; the top ten hold around 0.43%. The specimen was PBMCs. Source of these receptors: a human donor with T large granular lymphocyte leukemia. Some clones in this sample may be carry-over from other donors' samples.

This clone occurred a few times. The chain combines TRBV29-1 with TRBJ1-4; D remains unclear. The CDR3 has 17 residues. The V end was cut by 7 bases, the J end by 3 bases, with 24 bases between. CDR1 is SQVTM and CDR2 is ANQGSEA in the germline V gene. CDR3 coding DNA: TGCAGCGCCGAGATGAGTGATAGGAGGAGGGCTAATGAAAAACTGTTTTTT. As protein: CSAEMSDRRRANEKLFF.

This chain uses TRBV5-4 with TRBJ2-1, with no clear D. Germline loops: CDR1 SGHNT, CDR2 YYREEE (reference sequence). The CDR3 contains 10 residues. Trimming removed 7 bases from V and 9 bases from J, with 8 bases in between. The chain's CDR3 is CASGGGEQFF. The CDR3 bases are TGTGCCAGCGGTGGCGGTGAGCAGTTCTTC.